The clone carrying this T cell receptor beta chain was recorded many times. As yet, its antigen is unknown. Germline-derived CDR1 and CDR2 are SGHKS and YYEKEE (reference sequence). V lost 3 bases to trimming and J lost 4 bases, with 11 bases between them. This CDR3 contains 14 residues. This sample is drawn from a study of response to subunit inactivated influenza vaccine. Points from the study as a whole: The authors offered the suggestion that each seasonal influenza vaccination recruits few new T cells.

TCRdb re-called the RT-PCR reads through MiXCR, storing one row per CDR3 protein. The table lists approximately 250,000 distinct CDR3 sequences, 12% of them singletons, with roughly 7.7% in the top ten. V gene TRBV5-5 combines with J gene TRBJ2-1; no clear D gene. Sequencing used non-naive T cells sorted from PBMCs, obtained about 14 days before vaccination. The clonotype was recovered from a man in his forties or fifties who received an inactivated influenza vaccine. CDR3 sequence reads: CASSSLYPYNEQFF. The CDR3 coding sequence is TGTGCCAGCAGCTCCCTCTACCCGTACAATGAGCAGTTCTTC.